The rows below give T cell receptor beta chains drawn from one sample of a study of cytomegalovirus exposure and HLA in healthy donors. The protocol was immunoSEQ multiplex PCR, while the TCRdb copy is restricted to in-frame clones and leaves out a portion. The table records 150,000 to 200,000 clones, 77% of them present only once. Input material: PBMCs. Receptors were obtained from a woman under 40 in good health and CMV-seronegative. The CDR3 runs from the conserved cysteine through the conserved F or W. A D gene is named only where the DNA matches it firmly. The size entry is marked missing in some rows and otherwise reads once, few, many or a size class.

TRBJ2-5 | . | TRBD1 | TRBV5-1 | TGCGCCAGCAGCCGGGGACAGATACCTCAAGAGACCCAGTACTTC | CASSRGQIPQETQYF
TRBJ2-1 | once | . | TRBV5-4 | TGTGCCAGCAGCTTTGGACTCGTCAATGAGCAGTTCTTC | CASSFGLVNEQFF
TRBJ2-6 | . | . | TRBV2 | TGTGCCAGCAGTATTAGCTCTGGGGCCAACGTCCTGACTTTC | CASSISSGANVLTF
TRBJ1-2 | . | . | TRBV7-9 | TGTGCCAGCAGCAAGGATGGGGGCACCTATGGCTACACCTTC | CASSKDGGTYGYTF
TRBJ1-2 | . | TRBD1 | TRBV19 | TGTGCCAGTAGTGAAGGGACAGGAGCTAACTATGGCTACACCTTC | CASSEGTGANYGYTF
TRBJ1-4 | . | TRBD1 | TRBV6-5 | TGTGCCAGCAGTTACCGGGACAGGCTTAATGAAAAACTGTTTTTT | CASSYRDRLNEKLFF
TRBJ2-2 | . | . | TRBV5-1 | TGCGCCAGCAGCTGGGCGTATGAAGGCACCGGGGAGCTGTTTTTT | CASSWAYEGTGELFF
TRBJ2-7 | once | . | TRBV6-5 | TGTGCCAGCAGTACCCCGGGCAGGGGAGGGAACGAGCAGTACTTC | CASSTPGRGGNEQYF
TRBJ1-2 | . | TRBD1 | TRBV28 | TGTGCCAGCAGAATCAGGGGGCTGGGCTACACCTTC | CASRIRGLGYTF
TRBJ2-5 | few | TRBD2 | TRBV4-1 | TGCGCCAGCAGCCAAGAATCTAGCGGGAGGGTCCGGGGGACCCAGTACTTC | CASSQESSGRVRGTQYF
TRBJ1-2 | . | TRBD1 | TRBV7-3 | TGTGCCAGCAGCCAAGGGACAGGGATGTACTATGGCTACACCTTC | CASSQGTGMYYGYTF
TRBJ2-3 | . | TRBD2 | TRBV19 | TGTGCCAGTAGTATACGAACTAGCGCTAGCACAGATACGCAGTATTTT | CASSIRTSASTDTQYF
TRBJ1-1 | once | . | TRBV15 | TGTGCCACCAGCAGTTTAGGGGGATTCCCTGAAGCTTTCTTT | CATSSLGGFPEAFF
TRBJ1-1 | few | TRBD1 | TRBV9 | TGTGCCAGCAGCGCCGGACAGGGGGTGAGGACTGAAGCTTTCTTT | CASSAGQGVRTEAFF
TRBJ1-4 | . | . | TRBV5-1 | TGCGCCAGCAGCTTGGACAGGATTAATGAAAAACTGTTTTTT | CASSLDRINEKLFF
TRBJ2-5 | . | TRBD1 | TRBV6-5 | TGTGCCAGCAGTAACACAGGGGTTCGGGAGACCCAGTACTTC | CASSNTGVRETQYF
TRBJ1-1 | few | . | TRBV6-5 | TGTGCCAGCAGTTACCCCGGTGACACTGAAGCTTTCTTT | CASSYPGDTEAFF
TRBJ1-2 | . | . | TRBV5-1 | TGCGCCAGCAGCAACTGGGGCAGCAACTATGGCTACACCTTC | CASSNWGSNYGYTF